This T cell receptor beta chain stems from a study of T cell repertoires in cytomegalovirus infection. Looking at the study overall: Based on public TCR beta signatures, there were indications of CMV infection and of a matching HLA type. Study-wide findings and caveats: Cumulated frequencies of public TCR beta families served to identify carriers of CMV plus the relevant HLA. Predominance within the ex vivo response was attributable to HLA-C-restricted CMV-specific TCR beta clonotypes.

In regard to this clonotype: No antigen is known for it.

Via MiXCR, TCRdb re-called the reads, giving one row per CDR3 protein. The sample records 360,000 or so distinct CDR3 sequences, around a third being singletons. The CDR3 runs to 19 residues. Trimming cost V 4 bases and J 7 bases; bases outside gene matches: 16. Germline values: CDR1 LGHNA, CDR2 YSLEER. The chain joins TRBV4-3 to TRBJ2-1; 13 bases agree with TRBD2. This specimen was cultured PBMCs, taken from culture after CMV antigen stimulation. The origin of this receptor is a human donor in good health (CMV status not recorded). Some clones in this sample may be carry-over from other donors' samples. CDR3 in amino acids: CASSRSGTSGTGGVNEQFF. CDR3 DNA sequence: TGCGCCAGCAGCCGATCCGGGACTAGCGGGACGGGAGGCGTGAATGAGCAGTTCTTC.